Presented here are 20 T cell receptor beta chains from one specimen sequenced in a study of blood T cell repertoires in COVID-19 (dated by TCRdb to 2018 to 2020). Libraries were prepared through the immunoSEQ multiplex PCR assay. TCRdb obtained this table from immuneACCESS and retained in-frame rearrangements with V and J assigned. These tables miss some clones; where compared with another copy, unresolved V genes account for less than half of the shortfall, and the remainder is unexplained. This sample gives fewer than 200,000 clones in total; more than 80% of them show up just once. Roughly 6.3% of the sample rests with the top ten. Sequenced: peripheral blood. The receptors derive from a human donor in a cohort sampled during active COVID-19.

The chain joins TRBV19 to TRBJ1-4, with 8 bases that match TRBD1. Trimming at V came to 5 bases and at J to 5 bases, leaving 7 bases not matched to a gene. The CDR3 has 15 residues. The germline V gene has CDR1 LNHDA and CDR2 SQIVND (reference sequence). CDR3 sequence reads: CASSAGTGGNEKLFF. The CDR3, as DNA: TGTGCCAGTAGTGCCGGCACAGGGGGAAATGAAAAACTGTTTTTT.

The rearrangement uses TRBV6-1 and TRBJ1-2; 7 positions agree with TRBD1. This CDR3 region has 12 residues. The J segment lost 5 bases and the V segment lost 3 bases, leaving 0 bases of the junction unmatched. In germline, CDR1 is MNHNS, CDR2 SASEGT. CDR3 sequence: CASSDRGYGYTF. The CDR3 DNA reads TGTGCCAGCAGTGACAGGGGGTATGGCTACACCTTC.

The V and J genes are TRBV5-1 and TRBJ2-2, with TRBD2 matching 12 bases. The CDR3 runs 18 residues. V shed 1 base and J 0 bases; nucleotides not matched to a gene: 4. Germline values: CDR1 SGHRS, CDR2 YFSETQ. The CDR3 DNA sequence: TGCGCCAGCAGCTTGATGGCTAGCGGGGGGGCGAACACCGGGGAGCTGTTTTTT. Amino acid sequence: CASSLMASGGANTGELFF.

The rearrangement uses TRBV11-2 and TRBJ1-5; 11 positions agree with TRBD1. V was clipped by 5 bases and J by 6 bases; unmatched bases: 3. Germline V CDR1 and CDR2: SGHAT, FQNNGV. This CDR3 has 14 residues. CDR3 sequence reads: CASSQGTGGQPQHF. CDR3 DNA sequence: TGTGCCAGCAGCCAGGGGACAGGGGGTCAGCCCCAGCATTTT.

The chain employs TRBV25-1 and TRBJ2-3; possibly TRBD2 for D (6 bases). V was trimmed by 4 bases and J by 10 bases, leaving 21 bases between them. This CDR3 spans 15 amino acids. Germline loops: CDR1 MGHDK, CDR2 SYGVNS. CDR3 in DNA: TGTGCCAGCAGTGCCCGGGACTTCGGGGGTACTGCGCAGTATTTT. This encodes CASSARDFGGTAQYF.

CDR3 protein: CASSPAGTGSTDTQYF. The CDR3 nucleotides are TGTGCCAGCAGCCCCGCCGGGACAGGGAGCACAGATACGCAGTATTTT. V is TRBV9 and J is TRBJ2-3; 9 bases agree with TRBD1. V shed 4 bases, J shed 0 bases, and the junction held 6 bases outside the gene matches. Germline CDR1 and CDR2: SGDLS and YYNGEE. The CDR3 is 16 residues long.

The rearrangement joins TRBV19 to TRBJ1-2; possibly TRBD1 for D (5 bases). Trimming took 5 bases from V and 2 from J, leaving 12 bases between them. The V gene's germline CDR1 is LNHDA and CDR2 SQIVND (reference sequence). This CDR3 comprises 14 residues. The CDR3 reads CASSSSTGNYGYTF. The CDR3 DNA follows: TGTGCCAGTAGTTCCTCCACAGGAAACTATGGCTACACCTTC.

This chain connects TRBV5-1 to TRBJ2-5; tentatively, D is TRBD1 (6 bases). The CDR3 spans 15 residues. V lost 0 bases and J lost 5, with 14 bases in between. Germline V lookup: CDR1 SGHRS, CDR2 YFSETQ. CDR3 sequence: CASSLDVGGRETQYF. Here the CDR3 DNA reads TGCGCCAGCAGCTTGGATGTAGGGGGAAGGGAGACCCAGTACTTC.

Of note for this clone: The identical CDR3 is also encoded by other nucleotide sequences in the sample. V usage is TRBV5-1 and J usage is TRBJ1-5; 11 nucleotides line up with TRBD1. The CDR3 extends over 16 amino acids. Germline V gene sequence: CDR1 SGHRS, CDR2 YFSETQ. After removal of 4 bases from V and 5 bases from J, the junction contained 8 bases not matched to a gene. In nucleotides, the CDR3 is TGCGCCAGCAGCAGAGGGACAGGGGGTTTCGATCAGCCCCAGCATTTT. Its protein is CASSRGTGGFDQPQHF.

This clone was detected a few times. The gene calls are TRBV15 and TRBJ2-7; D is ambiguous. Trimming left V 4 bases short and J 4 bases short, with 11 bases between. CDR3 length: 13 residues. The germline V gene encodes CDR1 LNHNV and CDR2 YYDKDF (reference sequence). CDR3 coding DNA: TGTGCCACCAGCAACCTCCAGACATACGAGCAGTACTTC. Translation: CATSNLQTYEQYF.

The chain employs TRBV5-1 and TRBJ2-5; 10 nucleotides align to TRBD2. V was clipped by 2 bases and J by 5 bases; unmatched bases: 15. CDR1 SGHRS and CDR2 YFSETQ come from the germline V gene. This CDR3 is built from 18 residues. CDR3 sequence reads: CASSLEGPASGGGETQYF. As DNA, the CDR3 is TGCGCCAGCAGCTTAGAGGGCCCTGCTAGCGGGGGAGGGGAGACCCAGTACTTC.

This clone was detected a few times. CDR3 sequence: CATAAGGEQFF. DNA of the CDR3: TGTGCCACTGCAGCGGGGGGAGAGCAGTTCTTC. The gene calls are TRBV24-1 and TRBJ2-1; 9 positions match TRBD2. CDR1 and CDR2 from the germline V gene are KGHDR and SFDVKD. The CDR3 spans 11 residues. Trimming cost V 10 bases and J 10 bases; bases outside gene matches: 4.

This chain links TRBV4-1 with TRBJ1-1, with 8 positions matching TRBD1. CDR1 and CDR2 (germline): MGHRA, YSYEKL. The CDR3 totals 19 residues. Germline trimming cut 1 base from V and 4 bases from J; bases unmatched to any gene: 17. For the CDR3, the DNA is TGCGCCAGCAGCCAAGTACTTCGCCCAGGGGGCGCGGGTAGCACTGAAGCTTTCTTT. Translating it yields CASSQVLRPGGAGSTEAFF.

The chain couples TRBV10-2 to TRBJ2-5; D may be TRBD1 (5 bases). Germline CDR1 and CDR2: WSHSY and SAAADI. The CDR3 is 13 residues long. Deletions cut 4 bases from V and 4 bases from J, with 10 bases between. The CDR3 loop is CASSGRRGETQYF. The CDR3 region has the DNA TGCGCCAGCAGTGGACGTAGGGGAGAGACCCAGTACTTC.

DNA of the CDR3: TGTGCCAGCAGCGTCGACAGCTCCGGGCCCCAGCATTTT. It translates to CASSVDSSGPQHF. The V call is TRBV6-5, the J call TRBJ1-5; possible D gene TRBD1, 5 bases. Germline loops: CDR1 MNHEY, CDR2 SVGAGI. Trimming took 6 bases from V and 9 from J, leaving 15 bases between them. CDR3 length: 13 residues.

In the case of this clone: This sample includes further DNA sequences coding for the same CDR3. The V gene is TRBV6-5, the J gene TRBJ1-2; 8 bases align to TRBD1. CDR3 length: 12 residues. Looked up from germline, CDR1 is MNHEY and CDR2 is SVGAGI. V dropped 2 bases and J dropped 8; count of bases not matched to a gene: 1. The CDR3 bases are TGTGCCAGCAGTTACCCAGGGGGCGGCTACACCTTC. Protein product: CASSYPGGGYTF.

The chain combines TRBV15 with TRBJ2-1; possibly TRBD1 for D (5 bases). Trimming left V 1 base short and J 0 bases short, with 7 bases between. CDR1 and CDR2 from the germline V gene are LNHNV and YYDKDF (reference sequence). This CDR3 contains 15 residues. The CDR3 region is CATSRVRVSYNEQFF. CDR3 coding DNA: TGTGCCACCAGCAGAGTCAGGGTCTCCTACAATGAGCAGTTCTTC. Variable domain in full (rest from reference TRBV15 and TRBJ2-1): DAMVIQNPRYQVTQFGKPVTLSCSQTLNHNVMYWYQQKSSQAPKLLFHYYDKDFNNEADTPDNFQSRRPNTSFCFLDIRSPGLGDTAMYLCATSRVRVSYNEQFFGPGTRLTVL.

For the CDR3, the DNA is TGTGCCAGCTCACCATCCGGGACAGGGGATGGCTACACCTTC. It encodes CASSPSGTGDGYTF. V gene TRBV18 combines with J gene TRBJ1-2, with 10 bases that match TRBD1. From germline, CDR1 is KGHSH and CDR2 LQKENI. The J segment lost 6 bases and the V segment lost 2 bases, leaving 3 bases of the junction unmatched. CDR3 length equals 14 residues.

V and J are TRBV6-2 or TRBV6-3 and TRBJ1-2; 9 nucleotides match TRBD1. The CDR3 has 15 amino acids. The junction had 5 bases not matched to a gene; V was cut back by 0 bases and J by 6 bases. Germline values: CDR1 MNHEY, CDR2 SVGEGT. This chain's CDR3 is CASSYSLQGANGYTF. The CDR3 region has the DNA TGTGCCAGCAGTTACTCATTACAGGGGGCTAATGGCTACACCTTC.

The gene calls are TRBV5-5 and TRBJ1-3; no firm D call. CDR1 and CDR2 (germline): SGHKS, YYEKEE (reference sequence). Trimming took off 4 bases at V and 0 bases at J, with 5 bases between the two ends. This CDR3 has 13 residues. CDR3 sequence: CASSPGSGNTIYF. The CDR3 DNA sequence: TGTGCCAGCAGCCCAGGCTCTGGAAACACCATATATTTT.